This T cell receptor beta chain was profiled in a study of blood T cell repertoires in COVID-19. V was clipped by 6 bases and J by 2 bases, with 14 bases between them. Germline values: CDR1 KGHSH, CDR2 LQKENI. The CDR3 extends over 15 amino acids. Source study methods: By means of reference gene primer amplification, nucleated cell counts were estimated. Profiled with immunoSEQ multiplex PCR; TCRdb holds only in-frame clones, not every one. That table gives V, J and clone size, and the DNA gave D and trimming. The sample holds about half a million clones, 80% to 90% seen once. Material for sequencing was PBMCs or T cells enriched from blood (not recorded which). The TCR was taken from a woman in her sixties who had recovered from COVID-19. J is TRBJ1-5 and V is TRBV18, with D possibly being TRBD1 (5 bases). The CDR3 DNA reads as TGTGCCAGCTCCCCTATAGGGGCTGGCAATCAGCCCCAGCATTTT. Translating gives CASSPIGAGNQPQHF. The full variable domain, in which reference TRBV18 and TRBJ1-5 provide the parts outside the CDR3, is NAGVMQNPRHLVRRRGQEARLRCSPMKGHSHVYWYRQLPEEGLKFMVYLQKENIIDESGMPKERFSAEFPKEGPSILRIQQVVRGDSAAYFCASSPIGAGNQPQHFGDGTRLSIL.